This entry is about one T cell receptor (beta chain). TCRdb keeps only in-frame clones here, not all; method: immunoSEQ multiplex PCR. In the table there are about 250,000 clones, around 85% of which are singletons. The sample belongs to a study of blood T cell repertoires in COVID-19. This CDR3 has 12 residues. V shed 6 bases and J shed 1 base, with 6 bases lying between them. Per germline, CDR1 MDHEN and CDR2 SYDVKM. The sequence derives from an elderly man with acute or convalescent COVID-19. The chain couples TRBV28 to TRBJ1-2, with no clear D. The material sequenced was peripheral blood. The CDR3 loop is CASSRFNYGYTF. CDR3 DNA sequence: TGTGCCAGCAGCCGGTTTAACTATGGCTACACCTTC.